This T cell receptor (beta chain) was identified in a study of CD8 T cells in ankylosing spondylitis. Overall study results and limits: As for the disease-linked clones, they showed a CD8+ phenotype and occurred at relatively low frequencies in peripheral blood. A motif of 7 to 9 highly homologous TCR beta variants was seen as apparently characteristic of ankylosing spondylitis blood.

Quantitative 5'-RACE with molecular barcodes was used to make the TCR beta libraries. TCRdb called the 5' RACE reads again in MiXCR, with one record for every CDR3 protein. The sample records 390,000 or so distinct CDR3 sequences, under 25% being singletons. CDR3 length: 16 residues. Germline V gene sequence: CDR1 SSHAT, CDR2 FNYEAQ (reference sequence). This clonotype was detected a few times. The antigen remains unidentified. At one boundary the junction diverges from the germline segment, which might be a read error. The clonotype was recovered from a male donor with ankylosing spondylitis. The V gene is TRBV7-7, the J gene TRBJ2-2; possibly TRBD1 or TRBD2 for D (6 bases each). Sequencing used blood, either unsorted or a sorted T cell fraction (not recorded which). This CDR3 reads CASSLSGADGTGELFF. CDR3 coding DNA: TGTGCTAGCAGCTTATCGGGGGCCGATGGCACCGGGGAGCTGTTTTTT.